Listed here is a single T cell receptor (delta chain). Antigen: not known. V was cut by 1 base and J by 0 bases, with 24 bases left in between. The CDR3 has 20 residues. CDR1 is TSWWSYY and CDR2 is QGS in the germline V gene. This entry is derived from a study of Vδ1+ human thymocytes. Study outcomes and limitations: Thymic TRG and TRD repertoires appeared highly polyclonal.

RNA was extracted from the cells and then reverse transcribed. Multiplex PCR used pooled V-gene forward primers and a constant-region reverse primer to amplify CDR3s. TCRdb re-processed the multiplex PCR reads via CATT. The repertoire holds about 58,000 delta-chain clones, around 16% seen once, with about 0.35% in the top ten. Specimen: Vdelta1+ gamma-delta thymocytes from the thymus. This sample's subset: FACS-sorted CD3+ TCRalphabeta- TCRVdelta1+ TCRVdelta2- thymocytes. The chain couples TRDV1 to TRDJ1; D not certain. This receptor was taken from a girl in the first two years of life who had congenital heart surgery. The CDR3 protein is CALGERPGRRPERYTDKLIF. The CDR3 nucleotides read TGTGCTCTTGGGGAACGTCCCGGGAGAAGACCCGAACGGTACACCGATAAACTCATCTTT.